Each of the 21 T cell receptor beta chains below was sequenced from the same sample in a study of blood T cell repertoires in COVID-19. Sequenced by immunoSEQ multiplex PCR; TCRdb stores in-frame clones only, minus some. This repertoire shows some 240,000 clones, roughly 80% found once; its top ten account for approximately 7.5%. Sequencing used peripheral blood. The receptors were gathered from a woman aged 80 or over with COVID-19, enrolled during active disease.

The CDR3 nucleotides are TGCGCCAGCAGCTTGGCTCGAGGCAGGGGTGGTGTCACTGAAGCTTTCTTT. Its protein is CASSLARGRGGVTEAFF. The rearrangement links TRBV5-1 to TRBJ1-1; D may be TRBD1 (6 bases). CDR3 length equals 17 residues. Germline lookup yields CDR1 SGHRS and CDR2 YFSETQ. V was clipped by 0 bases and J by 4 bases, with 19 bases between them.

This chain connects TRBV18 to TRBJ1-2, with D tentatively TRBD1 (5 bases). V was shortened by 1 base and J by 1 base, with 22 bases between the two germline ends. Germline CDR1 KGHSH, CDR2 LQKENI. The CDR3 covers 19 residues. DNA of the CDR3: TGTGCCAGCTCACCACGGGCCGTTGCCCCAGGGTCACTTAACTATGGCTACACCTTC. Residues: CASSPRAVAPGSLNYGYTF.

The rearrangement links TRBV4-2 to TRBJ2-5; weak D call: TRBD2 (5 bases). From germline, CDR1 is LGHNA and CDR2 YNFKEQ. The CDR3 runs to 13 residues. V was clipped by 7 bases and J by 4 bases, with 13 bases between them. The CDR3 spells CASTPGWGETQYF. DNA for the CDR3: TGTGCCAGCACCCCGGGATGGGGAGAGACCCAGTACTTC.

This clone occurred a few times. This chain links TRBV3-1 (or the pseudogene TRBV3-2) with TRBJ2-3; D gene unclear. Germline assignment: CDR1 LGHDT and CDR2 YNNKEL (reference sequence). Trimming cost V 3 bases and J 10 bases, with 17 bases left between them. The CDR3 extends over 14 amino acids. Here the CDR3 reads CASSHPDQRDAQYF. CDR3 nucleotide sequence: TGTGCCAGCAGCCACCCCGACCAGCGCGACGCGCAGTATTTT.

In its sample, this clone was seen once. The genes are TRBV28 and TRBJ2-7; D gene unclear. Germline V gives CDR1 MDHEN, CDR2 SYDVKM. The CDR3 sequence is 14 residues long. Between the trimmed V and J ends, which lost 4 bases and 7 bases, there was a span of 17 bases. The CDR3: CASSSFVGAREQYF. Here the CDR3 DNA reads TGTGCCAGCAGTTCCTTCGTGGGTGCGCGGGAGCAGTACTTC.

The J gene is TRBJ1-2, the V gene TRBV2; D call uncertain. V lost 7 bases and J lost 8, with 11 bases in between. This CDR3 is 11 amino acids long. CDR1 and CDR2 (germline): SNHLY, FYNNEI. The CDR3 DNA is TGTGCCAGCACCAGGTTTCGGGGCTACACCTTC. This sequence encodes CASTRFRGYTF.

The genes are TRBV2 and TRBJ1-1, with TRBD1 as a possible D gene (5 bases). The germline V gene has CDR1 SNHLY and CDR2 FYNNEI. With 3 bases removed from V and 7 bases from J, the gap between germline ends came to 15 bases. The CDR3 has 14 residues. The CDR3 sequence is CASSETRTTGEAFF. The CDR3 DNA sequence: TGTGCCAGCAGTGAGACCAGGACAACGGGTGAAGCTTTCTTT.

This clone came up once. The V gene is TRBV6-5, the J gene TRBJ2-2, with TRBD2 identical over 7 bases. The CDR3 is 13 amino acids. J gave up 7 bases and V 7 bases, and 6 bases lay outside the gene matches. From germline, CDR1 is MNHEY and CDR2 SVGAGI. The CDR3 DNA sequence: TGTGCCAGCATTTCCCCGGGGGGCGGGGAGCTGTTTTTT. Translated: CASISPGGGELFF.

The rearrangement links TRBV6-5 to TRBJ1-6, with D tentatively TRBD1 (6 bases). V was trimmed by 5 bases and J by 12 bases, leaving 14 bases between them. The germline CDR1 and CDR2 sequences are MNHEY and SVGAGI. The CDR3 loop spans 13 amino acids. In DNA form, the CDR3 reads TGTGCCAGCAGTCCCCGACAGGTTTTACCCCTCCACTTT. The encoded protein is CASSPRQVLPLHF.

Written as DNA, the CDR3 is TGTGCCAGTAGTATAGGGGTCAGGGCGGCGGGGATGGAGCCCCAGCATTTT. Translated: CASSIGVRAAGMEPQHF. The chain combines TRBV19 with TRBJ1-5, with D maybe TRBD1 (5 bases). The germline V and J ends were trimmed by 1 base and 8 bases, with 21 bases remaining between them. Germline loops: CDR1 LNHDA, CDR2 SQIVND (reference sequence). The CDR3 is made up of 17 amino acids.

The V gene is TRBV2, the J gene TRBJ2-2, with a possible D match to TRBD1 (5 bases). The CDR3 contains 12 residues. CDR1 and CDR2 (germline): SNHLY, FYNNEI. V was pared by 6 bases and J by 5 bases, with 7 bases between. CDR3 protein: CASRGVTGELFF. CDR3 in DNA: TGTGCCAGCAGAGGGGTTACCGGGGAGCTGTTTTTT.

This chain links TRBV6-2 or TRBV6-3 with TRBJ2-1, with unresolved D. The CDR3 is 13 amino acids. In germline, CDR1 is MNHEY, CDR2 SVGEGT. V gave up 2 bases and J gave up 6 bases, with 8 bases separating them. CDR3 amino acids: CASSYIARNEQFF. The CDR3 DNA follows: TGTGCCAGCAGTTACATAGCTCGCAATGAGCAGTTCTTC.

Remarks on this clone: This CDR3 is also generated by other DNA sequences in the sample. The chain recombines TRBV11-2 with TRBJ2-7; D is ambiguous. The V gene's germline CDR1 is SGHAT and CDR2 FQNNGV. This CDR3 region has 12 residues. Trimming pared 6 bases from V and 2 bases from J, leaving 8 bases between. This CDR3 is CASSTSTYEQYF. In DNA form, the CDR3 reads TGTGCCAGCAGTACCAGTACCTACGAGCAGTACTTC.

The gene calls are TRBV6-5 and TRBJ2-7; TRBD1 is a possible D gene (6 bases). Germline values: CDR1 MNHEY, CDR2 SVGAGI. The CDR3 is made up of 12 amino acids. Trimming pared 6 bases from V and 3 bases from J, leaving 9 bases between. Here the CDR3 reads CASSPRGYEQYF. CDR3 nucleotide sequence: TGTGCCAGCAGCCCCAGGGGCTACGAGCAGTACTTC.

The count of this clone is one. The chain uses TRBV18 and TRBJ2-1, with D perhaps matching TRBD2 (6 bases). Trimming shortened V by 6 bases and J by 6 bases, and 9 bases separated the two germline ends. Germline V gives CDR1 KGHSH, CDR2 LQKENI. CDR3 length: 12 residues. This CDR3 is CASSRDFNEQFF. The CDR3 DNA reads TGTGCCAGCTCTCGGGACTTCAATGAGCAGTTCTTC.

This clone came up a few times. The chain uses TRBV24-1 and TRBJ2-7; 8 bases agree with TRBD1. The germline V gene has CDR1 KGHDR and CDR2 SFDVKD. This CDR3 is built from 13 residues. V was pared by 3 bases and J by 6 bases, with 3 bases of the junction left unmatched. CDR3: CATSDPDRVEQYF. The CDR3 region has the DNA TGTGCCACCAGTGATCCGGACAGGGTCGAGCAGTACTTC.

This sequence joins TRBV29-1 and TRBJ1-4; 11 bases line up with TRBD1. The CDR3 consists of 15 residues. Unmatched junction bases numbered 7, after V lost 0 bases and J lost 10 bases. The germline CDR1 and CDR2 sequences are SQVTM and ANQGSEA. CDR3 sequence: CSVEDLSGQGGKLFF. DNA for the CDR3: TGCAGCGTTGAAGATCTTTCGGGACAGGGGGGAAAACTGTTTTTT.

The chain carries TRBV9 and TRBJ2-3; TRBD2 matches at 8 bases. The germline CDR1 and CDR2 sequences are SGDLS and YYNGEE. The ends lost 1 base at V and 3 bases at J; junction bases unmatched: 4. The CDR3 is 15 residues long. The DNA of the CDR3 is TGTGCCAGCAGCGTATCGGGGACTAGGACAGATACGCAGTATTTT. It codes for CASSVSGTRTDTQYF. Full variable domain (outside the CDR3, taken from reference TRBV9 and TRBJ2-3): DSGVTQTPKHLITATGQRVTLRCSPRSGDLSVYWYQQSLDQGLQFLIQYYNGEERAKGNILERFSAQQFPDLHSELNLSSLELGDSALYFCASSVSGTRTDTQYFGPGTRLTVL.

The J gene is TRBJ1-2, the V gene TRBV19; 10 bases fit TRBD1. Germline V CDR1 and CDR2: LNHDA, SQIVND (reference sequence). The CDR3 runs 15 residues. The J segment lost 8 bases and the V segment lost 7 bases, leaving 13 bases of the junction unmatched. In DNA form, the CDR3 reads TGTGCCAGTAATCCGAACGAAGGGACAGGGGTCGGCTACACCTTC. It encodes CASNPNEGTGVGYTF.

The DNA for the CDR3 is TGTGCCAGCTCACCTAGGACAGGAAGGGAGACCCAGTACTTC. This gives the protein CASSPRTGRETQYF. The chain recombines TRBV18 with TRBJ2-5; 7 nucleotides align to TRBD1. V lost 3 bases, J lost 5 bases, and 6 bases stayed unmatched. The germline CDR1 and CDR2 sequences are KGHSH and LQKENI. CDR3 length: 14 residues.

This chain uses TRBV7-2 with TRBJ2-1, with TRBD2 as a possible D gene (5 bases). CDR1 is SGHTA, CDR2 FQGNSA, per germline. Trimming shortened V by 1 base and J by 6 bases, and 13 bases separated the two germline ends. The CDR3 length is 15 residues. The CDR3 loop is CASSLGGGTPNEQFF. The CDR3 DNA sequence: TGTGCCAGCAGCTTAGGAGGAGGAACCCCCAATGAGCAGTTCTTC.